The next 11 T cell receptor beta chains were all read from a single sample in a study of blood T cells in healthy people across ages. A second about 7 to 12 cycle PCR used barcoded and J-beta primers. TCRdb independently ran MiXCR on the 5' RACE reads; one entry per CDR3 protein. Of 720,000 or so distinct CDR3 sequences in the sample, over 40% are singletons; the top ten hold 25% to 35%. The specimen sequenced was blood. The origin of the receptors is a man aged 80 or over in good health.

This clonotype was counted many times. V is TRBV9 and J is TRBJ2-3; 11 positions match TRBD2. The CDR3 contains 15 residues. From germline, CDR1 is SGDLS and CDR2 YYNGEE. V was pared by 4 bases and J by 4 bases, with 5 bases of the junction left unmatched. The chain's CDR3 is CASSFSGGAADTQYF. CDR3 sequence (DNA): TGTGCCAGCAGCTTTAGCGGGGGGGCGGCAGATACGCAGTATTTT.

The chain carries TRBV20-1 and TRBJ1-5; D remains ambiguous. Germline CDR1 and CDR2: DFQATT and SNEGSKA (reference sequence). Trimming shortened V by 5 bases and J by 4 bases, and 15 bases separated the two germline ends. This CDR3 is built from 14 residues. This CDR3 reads CSARVWGPNQPQHF. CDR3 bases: TGCAGTGCTCGTGTTTGGGGTCCGAATCAGCCCCAGCATTTT.

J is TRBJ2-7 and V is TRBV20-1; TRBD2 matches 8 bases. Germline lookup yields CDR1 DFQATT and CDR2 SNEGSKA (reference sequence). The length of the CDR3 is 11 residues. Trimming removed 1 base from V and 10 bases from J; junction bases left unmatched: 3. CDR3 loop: CSARVTSAQYF. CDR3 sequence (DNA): TGCAGTGCTAGAGTGACTAGCGCCCAGTACTTC.

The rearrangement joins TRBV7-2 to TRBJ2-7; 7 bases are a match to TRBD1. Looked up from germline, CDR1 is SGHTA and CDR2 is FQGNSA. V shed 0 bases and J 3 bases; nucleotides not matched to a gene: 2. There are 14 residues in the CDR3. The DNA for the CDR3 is TGTGCCAGCAGCTTAGCACGGACAGGCTACGAGCAGTACTTC. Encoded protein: CASSLARTGYEQYF.

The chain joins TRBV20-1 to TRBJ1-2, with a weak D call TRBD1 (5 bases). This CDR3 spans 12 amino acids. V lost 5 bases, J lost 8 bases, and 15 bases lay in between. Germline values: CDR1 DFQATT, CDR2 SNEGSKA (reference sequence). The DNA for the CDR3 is TGCAGTGCTCCCTTTACAGGAGAGGGCTACACCTTC. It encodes CSAPFTGEGYTF.

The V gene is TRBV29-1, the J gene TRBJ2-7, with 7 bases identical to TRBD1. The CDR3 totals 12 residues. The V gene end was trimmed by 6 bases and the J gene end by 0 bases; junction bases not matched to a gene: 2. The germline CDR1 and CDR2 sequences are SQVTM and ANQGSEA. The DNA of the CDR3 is TGCAGCGTGTGGGACAGCTCCTACGAGCAGTACTTC. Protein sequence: CSVWDSSYEQYF.

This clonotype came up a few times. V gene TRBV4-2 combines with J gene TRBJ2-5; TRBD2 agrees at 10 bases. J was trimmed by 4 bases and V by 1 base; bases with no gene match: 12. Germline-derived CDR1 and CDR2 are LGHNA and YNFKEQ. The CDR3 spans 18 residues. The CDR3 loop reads CASSQGSSGGLGGETQYF. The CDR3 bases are TGTGCCAGCAGCCAAGGTTCTAGCGGGGGATTGGGGGGAGAGACCCAGTACTTC.

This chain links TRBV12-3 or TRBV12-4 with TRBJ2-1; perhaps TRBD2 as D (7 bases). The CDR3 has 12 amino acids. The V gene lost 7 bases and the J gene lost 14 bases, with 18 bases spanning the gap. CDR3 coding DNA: TGTGCCAGCAAGAGGCGGGGGACAACGGAGTTCTTC. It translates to CASKRRGTTEFF.

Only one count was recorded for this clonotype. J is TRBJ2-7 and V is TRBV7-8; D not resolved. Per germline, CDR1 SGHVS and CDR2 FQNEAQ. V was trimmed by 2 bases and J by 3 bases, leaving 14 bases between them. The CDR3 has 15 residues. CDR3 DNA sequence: TGTGCCAGCAGCTTATATGTGGACCAGGACTACGAGCAGTACTTC. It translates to CASSLYVDQDYEQYF.

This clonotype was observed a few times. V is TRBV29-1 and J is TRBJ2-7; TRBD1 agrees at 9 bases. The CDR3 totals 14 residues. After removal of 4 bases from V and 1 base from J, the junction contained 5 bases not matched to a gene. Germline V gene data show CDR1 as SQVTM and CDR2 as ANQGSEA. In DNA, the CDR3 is TGCAGCGTTGTGCCGGGACAGGGTTCCTACGAGCAGTACTTC. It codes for CSVVPGQGSYEQYF.

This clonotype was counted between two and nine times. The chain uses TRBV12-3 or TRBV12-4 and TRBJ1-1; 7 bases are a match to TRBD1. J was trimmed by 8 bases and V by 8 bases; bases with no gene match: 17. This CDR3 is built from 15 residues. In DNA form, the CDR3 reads TGTGCCAGCCAGGAACAGGGGCTGATATCTGGGGAAGCTTTCTTT. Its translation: CASQEQGLISGEAFF.